The text below deals with one TCR beta chain. Measured with immunoSEQ multiplex PCR; TCRdb has only the in-frame clones, and not every one. The sample consists of fewer than 300,000 clones, more than 80% of them appearing once. The sample belongs to a study of blood T cell repertoires in COVID-19. Looking at the study overall: The samples span acute and convalescent COVID-19 from the United States, Italy and Spain. Sample material is recorded as cDNA or gDNA derived from T cells, B-cell-depleted T cells, or PBMCs.

Germline CDR1 reads MDHEN; CDR2 reads SYDVKM. The CDR3 sequence is 16 residues long. The V end lost 2 bases, the J end lost 6 bases, and 18 bases lay between the germline ends. Sequenced: PBMCs or T cells enriched from blood (not recorded which). The V and J genes are TRBV28 and TRBJ2-3, with D maybe TRBD2 (7 bases). The clonotype originates from a woman aged 25 to 39 who had recovered from COVID-19. The CDR3 DNA is TGTGCCAGCAGTTTAGCGGGAGTGGGGGCCCTGGATACGCAGTATTTT. Translated: CASSLAGVGALDTQYF.